The source of this T cell receptor beta chain is a study of cytomegalovirus exposure and HLA in healthy donors. Study-level points and caveats: Fewer N-insertions than the approximately 610-donor mean were reportedly shown by an Asian-associated ancestry cluster in a later analysis. In vitro checks showed that three CMV-associated chains really do target CMV antigens. In an earlier analysis, in roughly 580 donors, most V segments appeared productive either ~87% or ~30% of the time. The only immune exposure information that was available was CMV serostatus.

A word on this clone: What it binds is unknown.

The PCR used 60 Vbeta and 13 Jbeta primers. TCRdb keeps only in-frame clones here, not all; method: immunoSEQ multiplex PCR. The table has about 170,000 clones, 75% seen once; the top ten hold approximately 3%. The V gene lost 6 bases and the J gene lost 3 bases, with 10 bases spanning the gap. This CDR3 is built from 13 residues. Germline V gene lookup returns CDR1 SGHNT and CDR2 YENEEA. The rearrangement uses TRBV11-3 and TRBJ2-3, with D possibly matching TRBD2 (5 bases). The TCR sequence derives from a woman aged 45 to 65 in good health and CMV-seropositive. Sequenced: PBMCs. This CDR3 is CASSSRGTDTQYF. Here the CDR3 DNA reads TGTGCCAGCAGTTCACGGGGTACAGATACGCAGTATTTT. The entire variable domain, with the rest obtained from reference TRBV11-3 and TRBJ2-3, is as follows: EAGVVQSPRYKIIEKKQPVAFWCNPISGHNTLYWYLQNLGQGPELLIRYENEEAVDDSQLPKDRFSAERLKGVDSTLKIQPAELGDSAVYLCASSSRGTDTQYFGPGTRLTVL.